Below, 20 T cell receptor beta chains from the same sample are listed, as sequenced in a study of persistence of HIV-infected CD4 T cells. Their antigens are not known. The libraries were made with immunoSEQ version 4 in survey mode. The table came from immunoSEQ multiplex PCR; TCRdb's copy has only in-frame clones and leaves some out. The table lists roughly 32,000 clones, 80% to 90% of them singletons, with 18% in the top ten. Cells were stimulated with overlapping HIV-1 Gag 15-mer peptides. Sorted nonresponding memory CD4+ T cells were CD40L-negative, CD69-negative, CD45RO-high. This sample comprised CD4+ T cells sorted from PBMCs after approximately 19-hour stimulation, obtained from a patient who received antiretroviral therapy. Receptor source: an adult woman with HIV who was CMV-seropositive.

This rearrangement joins TRBV6-2 or TRBV6-3 to TRBJ1-2, with D perhaps matching TRBD1 (6 bases). V was cut by 2 bases and J by 3 bases, with 13 bases left in between. This CDR3 is 15 amino acids long. Germline loops: CDR1 MNHEY, CDR2 SVGEGT. CDR3 nucleotides: TGTGCCAGCAGTTACGCGCGGGACAACTACTATGGCTACACCTTC. Amino acids: CASSYARDNYYGYTF.

The chain has TRBV5-1 and TRBJ2-4, with 8 bases aligning to TRBD1. CDR1 is SGHRS, CDR2 YFSETQ, per germline. The CDR3 sequence is 14 residues long. V lost 5 bases, J lost 7 bases, and 8 bases stayed unmatched. CDR3 sequence: CASRTDRGSNIQYF. The CDR3 DNA reads as TGCGCCAGCAGAACTGACAGGGGCTCGAACATTCAGTACTTC.

The J gene is TRBJ1-1, the V gene TRBV6-5, with D hard to call. Per germline, CDR1 MNHEY and CDR2 SVGAGI. The CDR3 totals 11 residues. V lost 4 bases, J lost 8 bases, and 8 bases lay in between. CDR3 residues: CASSSWLEAFF. The CDR3 nucleotides are TGTGCCAGCAGTTCCTGGCTCGAAGCTTTCTTT.

This chain connects TRBV19 to TRBJ1-2, with 7 nucleotides matching TRBD1. The CDR3 length is 13 residues. J gave up 4 bases and V 7 bases, and 6 bases lay outside the gene matches. Per germline, CDR1 LNHDA and CDR2 SQIVND (reference sequence). The CDR3 DNA reads as TGTGCCAGTACGGACAGGACATTCTATGGCTACACCTTC. Protein product: CASTDRTFYGYTF.

This clone occurred once. The chain employs TRBV29-1 and TRBJ2-1; D possibly uses TRBD1 or TRBD2 (6 bases each). CDR3 length equals 14 residues. Per germline, CDR1 SQVTM and CDR2 ANQGSEA. V lost 2 bases and J 6 bases, leaving 14 bases between the germline ends. Here the CDR3 DNA reads TGCAGCGTTGAACGAGGGGGGAGAGCCAATGAGCAGTTCTTC. Its protein product is CSVERGGRANEQFF.

The J gene is TRBJ2-7, the V gene TRBV5-1, with TRBD2 as a possible D gene (7 bases). The germline V gene has CDR1 SGHRS and CDR2 YFSETQ. V was pared by 0 bases and J by 3 bases, with 22 bases between. The CDR3 is 18 amino acids. The CDR3 is CASSLALAGASPIYEQYF. In nucleotides, the CDR3 is TGCGCCAGCAGCTTGGCGCTGGCGGGGGCCTCCCCCATCTACGAGCAGTACTTC.

V and J are TRBV7-3 and TRBJ2-1, with D unresolved. The V and J ends lost 7 bases and 0 bases respectively, with 10 bases between them. This CDR3 region has 14 residues. The germline V gene encodes CDR1 SGHTA and CDR2 FQGTGA. Here the CDR3 DNA reads TGTGCCAGCAAACCTACCGGCTCCTACAATGAGCAGTTCTTC. Translating it yields CASKPTGSYNEQFF. The full variable domain, rest sourced from reference TRBV7-3 and TRBJ2-1, is GAGVSQTPSNKVTEKGKYVELRCDPISGHTALYWYRQSLGQGPEFLIYFQGTGAADDSGLPNDRFFAVRPEGSVSTLKIQRTERGDSAVYLCASKPTGSYNEQFFGPGTRLTVL.

This chain links TRBV28 with TRBJ2-1, with a possible D match to TRBD2 (6 bases). The germline V gene has CDR1 MDHEN and CDR2 SYDVKM. The CDR3 contains 13 residues. Trimming cost V 2 bases and J 6 bases, with 8 bases left between them. The DNA for the CDR3 is TGTGCCAGCAGTTTAATGGGGGGCAATGAGCAGTTCTTC. Protein sequence: CASSLMGGNEQFF.

V and J are TRBV5-1 and TRBJ2-3; D gene unclear. The CDR3 is 15 amino acids. Germline lookup yields CDR1 SGHRS and CDR2 YFSETQ. Trimming took 0 bases from V and 2 from J, leaving 10 bases between them. DNA for the CDR3: TGCGCCAGCAGCTTGGGGGCAGGAACCACAGATACGCAGTATTTT. The encoded protein is CASSLGAGTTDTQYF.

This chain connects TRBV28 to TRBJ1-2; no clear D gene. The CDR3 is 12 amino acids. Germline V gene sequence: CDR1 MDHEN, CDR2 SYDVKM. Trimming removed 2 bases from V and 4 bases from J, with 5 bases in between. CDR3 loop: CASSLRSYGYTF. The CDR3 DNA reads as TGTGCCAGCAGTTTACGGAGCTATGGCTACACCTTC.

V and J are TRBV25-1 and TRBJ1-1; D remains ambiguous. Trimming shortened V by 6 bases and J by 1 base, and 24 bases separated the two germline ends. The germline gives CDR1 MGHDK, CDR2 SYGVNS. The CDR3 has 18 amino acids. In DNA, the CDR3 is TGTGCCAGCAGCGAACCAGGTGGCCCAACGGGAGGGAACACTGAAGCTTTCTTT. This sequence encodes CASSEPGGPTGGNTEAFF.

J is TRBJ2-7 and V is TRBV7-9; 11 bases agree with TRBD2. The ends lost 7 bases at V and 3 bases at J; junction bases unmatched: 14. The CDR3 covers 17 residues. The V gene's germline CDR1 is SEHNR and CDR2 FQNEAQ (reference sequence). The CDR3 here is CASTRYSGGASVYEQYF. The CDR3 DNA follows: TGTGCCAGCACCCGATATAGCGGGGGGGCCTCTGTCTACGAGCAGTACTTC. Filled out from reference TRBV7-9 and TRBJ2-7, the complete variable domain reads DTGVSQNPRHKITKRGQNVTFRCDPISEHNRLYWYRQTLGQGPEFLTYFQNEAQLEKSRLLSDRFSAERPKGSFSTLEIQRTEQGDSAMYLCASTRYSGGASVYEQYFGPGTRLTVT.

This clone has only a few counts. V usage is TRBV10-3 and J usage is TRBJ2-1; 8 positions agree with TRBD1. Germline V gives CDR1 ENHRY, CDR2 SYGVKD. V shed 4 bases and J 2 bases; nucleotides not matched to a gene: 7. This CDR3 comprises 16 residues. CDR3 coding DNA: TGTGCCATCAGTGGTCAGGACAGGGCAACCTACAATGAGCAGTTCTTC. Amino acids: CAISGQDRATYNEQFF.

The CDR3 reads CASSLGGGVGQPQHF. The CDR3 coding sequence is TGCGCCAGCAGCTTGGGTGGAGGGGTAGGTCAGCCCCAGCATTTT. The V gene is TRBV5-1, the J gene TRBJ1-5; D might be TRBD1 (5 bases). Trimming cost V 0 bases and J 6 bases, with 13 bases left between them. Germline V gives CDR1 SGHRS, CDR2 YFSETQ. There are 15 residues in the CDR3.

The chain recombines TRBV28 with TRBJ2-5; no reliable D call. Germline loops: CDR1 MDHEN, CDR2 SYDVKM. The ends were cut back, 5 bases at V and 0 bases at J, with 7 bases in the middle. The CDR3 has 13 amino acids. The CDR3 loop is CASSKRNQETQYF. The CDR3 DNA reads as TGTGCCAGCAGTAAGAGAAACCAAGAGACCCAGTACTTC.

V is TRBV11-3 and J is TRBJ2-3; 7 bases agree with TRBD1. V gave up 3 bases and J gave up 6 bases; unmatched junction bases: 15. The CDR3 loop spans 17 amino acids. CDR1 and CDR2 from the germline V gene are SGHNT and YENEEA. The CDR3: CASSFQPGQRPADTQYF. CDR3 DNA sequence: TGTGCCAGCAGCTTTCAGCCGGGACAGCGGCCCGCGGATACGCAGTATTTT.

The J gene is TRBJ1-2, the V gene TRBV4-1; D is possibly TRBD1 (5 bases). CDR3 length: 16 amino acids. Trimming shortened V by 0 bases and J by 2 bases, and 13 bases separated the two germline ends. Germline V gene sequence: CDR1 MGHRA, CDR2 YSYEKL. The chain's CDR3 is CASSQEASGRNYGYTF. The CDR3 bases are TGCGCCAGCAGCCAAGAAGCTTCAGGGAGAAACTATGGCTACACCTTC.

This chain uses TRBV5-6 with TRBJ2-1, with a tentative D call TRBD2 (5 bases). Germline V gives CDR1 SGHDT, CDR2 YYEEEE. Trimming shortened V by 4 bases and J by 5 bases, and 19 bases separated the two germline ends. The CDR3 is made up of 16 amino acids. The CDR3 DNA reads as TGTGCCAGCAGCCTCGTCGGGCTAGCAGACCACAATGAGCAGTTCTTC. Residues: CASSLVGLADHNEQFF.

A few counts support this clone. The chain is built from TRBV25-1 and TRBJ1-1; D not certain. The V and J ends lost 6 bases and 1 base respectively, with 9 bases between them. CDR1 and CDR2 (germline): MGHDK, SYGVNS. The CDR3 has 13 amino acids. The CDR3: CASRVRQNTEAFF. CDR3 coding DNA: TGTGCCAGCAGAGTCAGACAGAACACTGAAGCTTTCTTT.

The rearrangement links TRBV12-3 or TRBV12-4 to TRBJ1-2; the D is unclear. The CDR3 is 12 residues long. V lost 3 bases, J lost 2 bases, and 4 bases lay in between. CDR3 bases: TGTGCCAGCAGTTTTGGGAACTATGGCTACACCTTC. Protein: CASSFGNYGYTF.